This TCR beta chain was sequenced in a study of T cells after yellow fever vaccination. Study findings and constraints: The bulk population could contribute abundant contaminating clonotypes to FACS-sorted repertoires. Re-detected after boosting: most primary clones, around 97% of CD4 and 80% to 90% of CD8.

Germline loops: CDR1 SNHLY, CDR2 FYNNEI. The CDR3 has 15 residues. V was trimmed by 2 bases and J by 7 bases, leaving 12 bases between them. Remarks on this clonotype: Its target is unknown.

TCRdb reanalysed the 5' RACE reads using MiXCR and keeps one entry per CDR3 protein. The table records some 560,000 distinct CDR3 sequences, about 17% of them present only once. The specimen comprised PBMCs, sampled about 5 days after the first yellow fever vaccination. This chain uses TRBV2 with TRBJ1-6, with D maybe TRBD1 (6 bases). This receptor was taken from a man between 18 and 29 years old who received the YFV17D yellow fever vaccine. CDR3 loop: CASSENGGANSPLHF. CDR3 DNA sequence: TGTGCCAGCAGTGAAAATGGGGGCGCAAATTCACCCCTCCACTTT. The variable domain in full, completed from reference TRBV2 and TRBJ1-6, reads EPEVTQTPSHQVTQMGQEVILRCVPISNHLYFYWYRQILGQKVEFLVSFYNNEISEKSEIFDDQFSVERPDGSNFTLKIRSTKLEDSAMYFCASSENGGANSPLHFGNGTRLTVT.